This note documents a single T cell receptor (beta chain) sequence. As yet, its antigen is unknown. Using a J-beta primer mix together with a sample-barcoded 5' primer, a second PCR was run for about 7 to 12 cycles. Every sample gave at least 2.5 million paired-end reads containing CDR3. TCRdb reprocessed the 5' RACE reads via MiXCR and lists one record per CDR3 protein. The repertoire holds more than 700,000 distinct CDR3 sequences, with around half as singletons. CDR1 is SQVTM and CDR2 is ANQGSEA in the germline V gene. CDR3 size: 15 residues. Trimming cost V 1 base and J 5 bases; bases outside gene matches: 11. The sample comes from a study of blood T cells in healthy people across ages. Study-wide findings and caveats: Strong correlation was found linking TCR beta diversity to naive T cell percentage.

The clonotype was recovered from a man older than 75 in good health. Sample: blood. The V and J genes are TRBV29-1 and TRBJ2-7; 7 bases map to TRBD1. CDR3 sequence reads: CSVEVVGGRSDEQYF. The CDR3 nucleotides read TGCAGCGTTGAAGTTGTAGGGGGCCGGAGCGACGAGCAGTACTTC.